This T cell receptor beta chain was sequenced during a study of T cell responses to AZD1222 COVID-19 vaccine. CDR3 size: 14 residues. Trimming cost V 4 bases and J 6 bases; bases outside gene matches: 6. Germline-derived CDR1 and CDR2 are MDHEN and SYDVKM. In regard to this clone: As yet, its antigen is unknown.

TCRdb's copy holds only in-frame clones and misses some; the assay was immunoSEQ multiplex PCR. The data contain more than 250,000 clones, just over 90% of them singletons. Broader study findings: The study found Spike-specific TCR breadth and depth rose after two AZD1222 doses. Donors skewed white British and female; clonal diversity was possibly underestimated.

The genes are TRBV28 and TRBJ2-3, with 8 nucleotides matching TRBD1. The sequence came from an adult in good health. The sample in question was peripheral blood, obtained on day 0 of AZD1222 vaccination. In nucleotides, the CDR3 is TGTGCCAGCAGTTCCAGGGGGCGCAGGGATACGCAGTATTTT. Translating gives CASSSRGRRDTQYF.